Shown below are 20 T cell receptor beta chains from a single sample sequenced in a study of CD8+CD57+ T cells in acquired aplastic anemia. The use of genomic DNA as template underpinned the TCR beta VDJ and CDR3 profiling. TCRdb redid the calling of the reads with MiXCR, one entry per CDR3 protein. The sample shows 350,000 to 450,000 distinct CDR3 sequences, around 72% of them seen only once. Source material: sorted CD4+, CD8+, or CD8+CD57+ T cells (not recorded which) from PBMCs. The receptors here all came from a human donor in good health, serving as a control.

CDR3 nucleotide sequence: TGTGCCAGCAGTCCCGCCGGGACAGGGAGACAAGAGACCCAGTACTTC. Its protein product is CASSPAGTGRQETQYF. This rearrangement joins TRBV28 to TRBJ2-5; 9 bases match TRBD1. This CDR3 comprises 16 residues. In germline, CDR1 is MDHEN, CDR2 SYDVKM. With V trimmed by 5 bases and J by 2 bases, 9 bases remained unmatched.

There are many counts of this clonotype. The chain uses TRBV29-1 and TRBJ1-2; the D is unclear. Germline V CDR1 and CDR2: SQVTM, ANQGSEA. The CDR3 spans 12 residues. V was trimmed by 4 bases and J by 7 bases, leaving 13 bases between them. The CDR3 sequence is CSVVSGRGGYTF. CDR3 nucleotides: TGCAGCGTTGTTTCTGGCCGGGGTGGCTACACCTTC.

This clonotype showed up many times. V and J are TRBV7-9 and TRBJ2-1; 8 nucleotides align to TRBD1. V lost 5 bases, J lost 4 bases, and 4 bases stayed unmatched. The germline CDR1 and CDR2 sequences are SEHNR and FQNEAQ (reference sequence). The CDR3 has 14 residues. The CDR3 sequence: CASSSRDRYNEQFF. The CDR3 nucleotides read TGTGCCAGCAGCAGCCGGGACAGGTACAATGAGCAGTTCTTC.

The count of this clonotype is one. The junction does not match germline at one end; this may be a read error. This rearrangement joins TRBV2 to TRBJ2-7, with D perhaps matching TRBD1 (6 bases). There are 14 residues in the CDR3. CDR1 SNHLY and CDR2 FYNNEI come from the germline V gene. The CDR3 loop reads CASRAGTTSTEAYF. The CDR3 DNA reads as TGTGCCAGCAGGGCCGGGACAACGAGCACCGAAGCTTACTTT.

This clonotype was seen repeatedly, ten times or more. The rearrangement joins TRBV19 to TRBJ1-5; D might be TRBD1 (5 bases). There are 13 residues in the CDR3. Germline CDR1 reads LNHDA; CDR2 reads SQIVND (reference sequence). The germline V and J ends were trimmed by 6 bases and 4 bases, with 10 bases remaining between them. The DNA for the CDR3 is TGTGCCAGTAGCAGGGAGGGGAATCAGCCCCAGCATTTT. This translates into CASSREGNQPQHF.

This chain links TRBV7-2 with TRBJ2-7, with D possibly TRBD1 on 6 matching bases. There are 15 residues in the CDR3. Trimming removed 5 bases at V and 6 bases at J, with 20 bases between. The V gene's germline CDR1 is SGHTA and CDR2 FQGNSA. Here the CDR3 reads CASSSRDNLFPEQYF. CDR3 nucleotide sequence: TGTGCCAGCAGCAGCCGGGACAACCTCTTTCCCGAGCAGTACTTC.

About this clonotype itself: This clone may be a read error of a much larger clone one base away. This chain links TRBV30 with TRBJ1-5, with a tentative D call TRBD1 (5 bases). V dropped 2 bases and J dropped 6 bases, with 17 bases sitting between them. The germline gives CDR1 GTSNPN, CDR2 SVGIG (reference sequence). The CDR3 contains 15 residues. The CDR3 DNA reads as TGTGCCTGGAGTCACGCGGGCAGGGTCATTCAGCCCCAGCATTTT. Encoded protein: CAWSHAGRVIQPQHF.

This clonotype was observed once. A junction boundary mismatches the germline segment, possibly from a read error. The rearrangement links TRBV14 to TRBJ2-5; TRBD2 matches 11 bases. The CDR3 loop spans 14 amino acids. The V gene's germline CDR1 is SGHDN and CDR2 FVKESK. CDR3 coding DNA: TGCGCCAGCAGCCAGACTAGCGGGGCAGAGACCCAGTACTTC. Translation: CASSQTSGAETQYF.

This clonotype has a single count. The chain employs TRBV6-5 and TRBJ2-3; D not resolved. This CDR3 region has 16 residues. The V end lost 5 bases, the J end lost 0 bases, and 15 bases lay between the germline ends. Germline V lookup: CDR1 MNHEY, CDR2 SVGAGI. The CDR3 DNA reads TGTGCCAGCAGTGTAGTTGAAAGCCTAAGCACAGATACGCAGTATTTT. This encodes CASSVVESLSTDTQYF.

About this clonotype itself: Its ends do not fully match the called genes, so a read error is possible. The rearrangement links TRBV7-4 to TRBJ2-5, with 7 bases that match TRBD1. The CDR3 has 13 amino acids. Germline loops: CDR1 SGHVT, CDR2 SQSDAQ. CDR3 region: CASSLAGGENQYF. Here the CDR3 DNA reads TGTGCCAGCAGCTTGGCAGGGGGAGAGAACCAGTACTTC.

This clonotype was counted between two and nine times. The genes are TRBV29-1 and TRBJ1-1, with TRBD1 as a possible D gene (6 bases). This CDR3 region has 11 residues. The germline gives CDR1 SQVTM, CDR2 ANQGSEA. CDR3 protein: CSSYRGGEAFF. For the CDR3, the DNA is TGCTCCAGTTATAGAGGGGGTGAAGCTTTCTTT.

Remarks on this clonotype: Just one base apart from a much larger clone, this may be a read error. This chain joins TRBV2 and TRBJ2-2, with D perhaps given as TRBD1 or TRBD2 (5 bases each). Germline CDR1 reads SNHLY; CDR2 reads FYNNEI. The CDR3 contains 16 residues. The CDR3 reads CASRKFAGDGTGELVF. In DNA, the CDR3 is TGTGCCAGCAGGAAATTCGCCGGCGACGGGACCGGGGAGCTGGTTTTT.

This clonotype has just one count. Compared with germline, one end of the junction differs, possibly owing to a read error. The chain links TRBV7-2 to TRBJ1-2; D is unresolved. Germline V gene sequence: CDR1 SGHTA, CDR2 FQGNSA. The CDR3 is 14 residues long. The CDR3 loop is CASSLARAPYGCTF. The DNA for the CDR3 is TGTGCCAGCAGCTTAGCGAGGGCACCCTATGGCTGCACCTTC. The complete variable domain, with remaining parts taken from reference TRBV7-2 and TRBJ1-2, reads GAGVSQSPSNKVTEKGKDVELRCDPISGHTALYWYRQSLGQGLEFLIYFQGNSAPDKSGLPSDRFSAERTGGSVSTLTIQRTQQEDSAVYLCASSLARAPYGCTFGSGTRLTVV.

This chain joins TRBV10-1 and TRBJ1-5; tentatively, D is TRBD1 (6 bases). CDR3 length: 13 amino acids. Trimming took 10 bases from V and 9 from J, leaving 19 bases between them. The V gene's germline CDR1 is WNHNN and CDR2 SYGVQD (reference sequence). In DNA, the CDR3 is TGCGCCACGGGACAAAGTGGAGGCGGGCCCCAGCATTTT. Translating it yields CATGQSGGGPQHF.

The V and J genes are TRBV7-8 and TRBJ2-7, with D perhaps matching TRBD1 or TRBD2 (5 bases each). The V and J ends lost 6 bases and 0 bases respectively, with 15 bases between them. The CDR3 runs 15 residues. Germline lookup yields CDR1 SGHVS and CDR2 FQNEAQ. The DNA for the CDR3 is TGTGCCAGCAGTTTAAGGGACCTAGGCTCCTACGAGCAGTACTTC. It is translated as CASSLRDLGSYEQYF.

At least ten counts were recorded for this clonotype. The rearrangement uses TRBV7-8 and TRBJ2-7; D gene ambiguous. The CDR3 has 14 amino acids. V lost 1 base and J lost 1, with 8 bases in between. The germline V gene has CDR1 SGHVS and CDR2 FQNEAQ. For the CDR3, the DNA is TGTGCCAGCAGCTTAGATGTTGGATCCTACGAGCAGTACTTC. It translates to CASSLDVGSYEQYF.

On this clonotype itself: It is likely a read error, because the conserved phenylalanine at the end of the CDR3 is missing. The DNA is left out, because the CDR3 cannot be placed on it with certainty; the CDR3 is given as TCRdb lists it. This chain links TRBV2 with TRBJ2-5; the table's D call of TRBD2 was not tested on the DNA. Germline-derived CDR1 and CDR2 are SNHLY and FYNNEI. The CDR3 sequence runs 16 residues, both termini included. This CDR3 reads CASSVSGLRGSALHFV.

This chain links TRBV5-4 with TRBJ2-5; 12 nucleotides align to TRBD2. The germline CDR1 and CDR2 sequences are SGHNT and YYREEE (reference sequence). This CDR3 has 17 amino acids. After removal of 1 base from V and 2 bases from J, the junction contained 6 bases not matched to a gene. CDR3 sequence reads: CASSLRLAGGPQETQYF. The DNA of the CDR3 is TGTGCCAGCAGCTTGAGGCTAGCGGGGGGGCCTCAAGAGACCCAGTACTTC.

In nucleotides, the CDR3 is TGTGCCAGCAGCTTAGAGAGAGGCACAGATACGCAGTATTTT. Amino acid sequence: CASSLERGTDTQYF. The chain combines TRBV9 with TRBJ2-3; D remains unclear. Germline V gene sequence: CDR1 SGDLS, CDR2 YYNGEE. Deletions cut 4 bases from V and 1 base from J, with 10 bases between. This CDR3 has 14 amino acids.

For this clonotype: Since the CDR3 does not end with the conserved phenylalanine or tryptophan, this likely comes from a read error. The DNA is omitted, as the CDR3 cannot be located on it reliably, and the CDR3 follows TCRdb's listing. The J gene is TRBJ1-2, the V gene TRBV24-1; the table's D call TRBD1 went unverified against the DNA. CDR1 KGHDR and CDR2 SFDVKD come from the germline V gene. The length of the CDR3 is 13 amino acids, counting both ends. This CDR3 reads CATSDPRGWCDTL.